This T cell receptor beta chain was recorded in a study of shared T cell receptors in the human thymus (dated by TCRdb to the early 2020s). About the investigation overall: The study examined how self-reactive, shared T-cell receptor alpha chains are generated in the human thymus.

CDR1 and CDR2 were assigned from the germline V gene as WSHSY and SAAADI. From the cysteine through the phenylalanine, the CDR3 covers 16 amino acids. Just CDR3 DNA is preserved here, 48 bases in frame from base 1. V sheds 3 bases and J sheds 6 bases, leaving 20 bases between their ends. The library was made by the immunoSEQ multiplex PCR assay. Held by TCRdb, this immuneACCESS table contains in-frame sequences only and omits some clones. Under half of the omission traces to an unresolved V gene where checked; the cause of the rest is unknown. In this sample the table shows approximately 580,000 clones, about 84% of which occur a single time. Clones ranked in the top ten supply about 0.014% of the sample. Concerning this clone: No cognate antigen has been identified for it. No base quality information exists; no much larger clone differs at one position.

The data also belong to a second study, concerning human thymus T cells. That second publication adds: Immunologically healthy infants undergoing open corrective cardiac surgery for congenital heart defects in Finland were used as donors. Thymus tissue was obtained as surgical resects removed during corrective cardiac surgery. Biased V and J gene segment usage appeared to be present in both thymic and peripheral blood repertoires. The related research found that thymic TCR repertoires overlapped highly between unrelated individuals. The study used fewer than ten infant thymus samples plus four related peripheral blood samples to characterize TCR alpha and beta repertoires. The cohort included 5 or 6 male and two female infants, with donor ages spanning 7 to 244 days. Thymocytes were released mechanically from tissue and stored at -70 °C as pellets of roughly 8.5-32 million cells. Genomic DNA was extracted from frozen cell pellets with a QIAsymphony instrument. The immunoSEQ multiplex PCR assay was used to amplify the TCRB and TCRAD loci from a standardized amount of quality-controlled genomic DNA. The amplicons covered the V(D)J region and were long enough to include the CDR3 and to identify the V and J genes. The commercial immunoSEQ service was used to sequence amplicons on an Illumina platform. Primer bias and sequencing errors were corrected as previously described, and TCRAD and TCRB definitions were based on the IMGT database. Repertoires were analysed with immunoSEQ Analyzer 3.0 and VDJTools, covering basic statistics, V/J segment usage, diversity estimates, rarefaction and pairwise overlap. Diversity was estimated with Chao1, ChaoE, Efron-Thisted, Shannon and inverse Simpson indices, and also on datasets down-sampled to the smallest sample. Repertoire overlap was assessed by strict matching of CDR3 nucleotide sequence, V gene and J gene, and clustering was done by Jaccard-based multidimensional scaling. On average, roughly 890,000 unique TCRB clonotypes were obtained from thymus samples, compared with 70,000 to 90,000 from blood samples.

This receptor was identified in a boy younger than two with a congenital heart defect. Donor details come from another sample of the same person, matched by shared clones. Here the chain combines TRBV10-2 and TRBJ1-2; tentative D gene TRBD1, with 5 bases matching. The sample taken for sequencing was thymocytes. The DNA sequence is as follows: TGCGCCAGCAGTGACCCCCGACAGCCAACGGGGGATGGCTACACCTTC. It translates to CASSDPRQPTGDGYTF.